This record covers a single T cell receptor (beta chain). This clone was seen a handful of times. No cognate antigen has been identified for it. It has no much larger one-base neighbor in the sample; base qualities were not kept. The record originates from a study of blood T cell repertoires in COVID-19 (dated by TCRdb to 2020 to 2022). Background for the entire study: Samples covering the acute and convalescent phases of COVID-19 were provided by collaborators in the United States, Italy and Spain. The material from the prospective study consisted of cDNA or gDNA derived from T cells, B-cell-depleted T cells, or PBMCs. The dataset comprised deeply sampled blood TCRbeta repertoires from subjects exposed to, actively infected with, or recovered from COVID-19. The repertoires were released in a freely available public database meant as a resource for research on the immune response to SARS-CoV-2. The samples were drawn from the first 160 participants of the ongoing ImmuneRACE study and from 950 to 1,500 subjects provided by 6 global collaborators. Sample metadata almost always included a de-identified subject ID, COVID-19 status, age in years and sex. Where HLA class I and class II types were available, the types were taken from metadata supplied by the sample provider, not from assay-based typing.

Broader findings and caveats from the paper: How much clinical and demographic metadata was included differed by source and by participant, and the metadata was provided uncurated.

Whole blood was collected in K2EDTA tubes by collaborating institutions according to the institutions' own protocols. For TCRbeta analysis, collaborator samples were shipped as frozen whole blood, as isolated PBMCs, or as DNA extracted from either sample type. TCRbeta CDR3 regions were amplified from genomic DNA by means of the immunoSEQ Assay, a bias-controlled multiplex PCR. In the source study's methods: Nucleated cell counts per sample were estimated from amplification of reference gene primers within the assay. Sequence reads were collapsed and filtered to measure the absolute abundance of every unique TCRbeta CDR3 rearrangement. For each sample, productive Simpson clonality was calculated as the square root of Simpson's diversity index across productive rearrangements. Drawn from immuneACCESS, this table holds only the in-frame rearrangements with V and J called that TCRdb kept. Clones are partly lost; checked studies trace under half to an unresolved V gene and leave the rest unexplained. V, J and clone size reflect that table, while D and trimming were determined from the DNA. This sample gives some 300,000 clones in total; more than 75% of them show up just once. Jointly, the top ten make up 1.3% of the sample.

The receptor's source is a man between 65 and 85 years old with acute or convalescent COVID-19. Sequencing was carried out using peripheral blood.

This receptor carries the CDR3 CASSLWGGTNEKLFF. The DNA sequence is given as TGTGCCAGCAGTTTATGGGGGGGGACTAATGAAAAACTGTTTTTT. Recombination joined TRBV28 with TRBJ1-4; 5 matching bases give a weak D call of TRBD1. Between the V and J ends, shortened by 0 bases and 2 bases respectively, the junction contains 7 bases. The germline V gene provides CDR1 MDHEN and CDR2 SYDVKM. The CDR3 holds 15 amino acids from the cysteine to the phenylalanine. The kept DNA is CDR3 alone, 45 bases in frame from the first base.